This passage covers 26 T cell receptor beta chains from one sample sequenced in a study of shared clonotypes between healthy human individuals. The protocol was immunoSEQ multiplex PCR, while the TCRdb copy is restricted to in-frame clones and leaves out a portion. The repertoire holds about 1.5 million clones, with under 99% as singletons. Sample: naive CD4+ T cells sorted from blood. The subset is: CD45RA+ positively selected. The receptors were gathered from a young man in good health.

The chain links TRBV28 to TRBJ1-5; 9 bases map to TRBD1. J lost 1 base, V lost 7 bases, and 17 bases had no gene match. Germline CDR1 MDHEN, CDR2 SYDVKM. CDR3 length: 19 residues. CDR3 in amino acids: CASTVKGTGSLRSNQPQHF. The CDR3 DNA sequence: TGTGCCAGCACAGTAAAGGGGACAGGGAGCCTTCGAAGCAATCAGCCCCAGCATTTT.

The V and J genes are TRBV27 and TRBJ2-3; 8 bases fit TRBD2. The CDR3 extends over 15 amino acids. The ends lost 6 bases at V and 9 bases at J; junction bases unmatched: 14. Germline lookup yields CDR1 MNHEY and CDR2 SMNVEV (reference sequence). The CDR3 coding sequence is TGTGCCAGCAGCCCGGGACTAGACTTAGAATTAACGCAGTATTTT. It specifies CASSPGLDLELTQYF.

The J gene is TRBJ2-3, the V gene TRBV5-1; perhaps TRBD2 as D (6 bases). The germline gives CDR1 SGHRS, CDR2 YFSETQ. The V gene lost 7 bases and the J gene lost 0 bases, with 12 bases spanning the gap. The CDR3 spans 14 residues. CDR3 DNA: TGCGCCAGCGAGGGAGGCGGGAGCACAGATACGCAGTATTTT. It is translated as CASEGGGSTDTQYF.

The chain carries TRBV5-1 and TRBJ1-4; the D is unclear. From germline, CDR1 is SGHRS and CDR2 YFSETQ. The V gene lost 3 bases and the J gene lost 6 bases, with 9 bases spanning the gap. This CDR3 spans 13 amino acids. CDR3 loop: CASSYGLDEKLFF. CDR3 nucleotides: TGCGCCAGCAGCTATGGACTGGATGAAAAACTGTTTTTT.

CDR3 loop: CASSSGLAGVTEQYF. The CDR3 DNA reads as TGTGCCAGCAGCTCGGGACTAGCGGGAGTCACCGAGCAGTACTTC. The chain combines TRBV7-9 with TRBJ2-7; 14 nucleotides agree with TRBD2. V shed 4 bases and J 6 bases; nucleotides not matched to a gene: 5. This CDR3 has 15 amino acids. Germline CDR1 reads SEHNR; CDR2 reads FQNEAQ (reference sequence).

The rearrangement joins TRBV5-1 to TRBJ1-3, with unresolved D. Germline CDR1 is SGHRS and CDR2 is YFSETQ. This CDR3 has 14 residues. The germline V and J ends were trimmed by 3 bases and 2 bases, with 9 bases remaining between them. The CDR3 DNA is TGCGCCAGCAGCTCAACAGTAGCTGGAAACACCATATATTTT. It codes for CASSSTVAGNTIYF. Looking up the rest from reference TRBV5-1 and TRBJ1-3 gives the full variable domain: KAGVTQTPRYLIKTRGQQVTLSCSPISGHRSVSWYQQTPGQGLQFLFEYFSETQRNKGNFPGRFSGRQFSNSRSEMNVSTLELGDSALYLCASSSTVAGNTIYFGEGSWLTVV.

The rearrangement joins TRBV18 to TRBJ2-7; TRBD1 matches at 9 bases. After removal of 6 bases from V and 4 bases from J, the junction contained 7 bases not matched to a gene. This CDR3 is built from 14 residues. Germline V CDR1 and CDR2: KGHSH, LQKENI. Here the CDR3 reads CASSQQGARYEQYF. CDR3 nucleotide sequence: TGTGCCAGCTCCCAACAGGGGGCGCGTTACGAGCAGTACTTC.

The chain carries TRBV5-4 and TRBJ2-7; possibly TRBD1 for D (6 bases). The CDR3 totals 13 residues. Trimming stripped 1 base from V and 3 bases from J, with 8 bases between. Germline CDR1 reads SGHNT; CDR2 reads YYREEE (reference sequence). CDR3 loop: CASSLPGDYEQYF. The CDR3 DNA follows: TGTGCCAGCAGCTTGCCAGGGGACTACGAGCAGTACTTC. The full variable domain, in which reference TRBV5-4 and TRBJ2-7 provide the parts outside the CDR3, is ETGVTQSPTHLIKTRGQQVTLRCSSQSGHNTVSWYQQALGQGPQFIFQYYREEENGRGNFPPRFSGLQFPNYSSELNVNALELDDSALYLCASSLPGDYEQYFGPGTRLTVT.

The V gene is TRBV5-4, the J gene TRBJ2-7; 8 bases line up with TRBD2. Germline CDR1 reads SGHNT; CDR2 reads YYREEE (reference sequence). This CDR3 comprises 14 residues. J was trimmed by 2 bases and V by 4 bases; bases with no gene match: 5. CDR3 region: CASSLSGVPYEQYF. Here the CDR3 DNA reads TGTGCCAGCAGCCTTAGCGGGGTACCCTACGAGCAGTACTTC. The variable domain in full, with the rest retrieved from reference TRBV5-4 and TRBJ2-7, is ETGVTQSPTHLIKTRGQQVTLRCSSQSGHNTVSWYQQALGQGPQFIFQYYREEENGRGNFPPRFSGLQFPNYSSELNVNALELDDSALYLCASSLSGVPYEQYFGPGTRLTVT.

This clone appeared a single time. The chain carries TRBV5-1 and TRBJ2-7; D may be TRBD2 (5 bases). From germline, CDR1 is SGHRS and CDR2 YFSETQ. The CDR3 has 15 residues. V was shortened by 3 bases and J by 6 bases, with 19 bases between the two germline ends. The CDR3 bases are TGCGCCAGCAGCTGGATTGGACTCCGATATGGCGAGCAGTACTTC. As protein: CASSWIGLRYGEQYF.

The CDR3 bases are TGTGCCATCAGTGAGTCTTCTATCGGGACAGGGCCAGATACGCAGTATTTT. Its translation: CAISESSIGTGPDTQYF. The V and J genes are TRBV10-3 and TRBJ2-3; 9 bases fit TRBD1. CDR3 length: 17 amino acids. From germline, CDR1 is ENHRY and CDR2 SYGVKD. Trimming cost V 0 bases and J 4 bases; bases outside gene matches: 8.

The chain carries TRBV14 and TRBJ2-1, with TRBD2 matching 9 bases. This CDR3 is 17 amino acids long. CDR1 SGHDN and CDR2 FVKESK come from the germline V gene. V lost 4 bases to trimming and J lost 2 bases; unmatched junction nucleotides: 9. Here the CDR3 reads CASSPAALAGPYNEQFF. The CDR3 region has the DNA TGTGCCAGCAGCCCCGCCGCCCTAGCGGGACCCTACAATGAGCAGTTCTTC. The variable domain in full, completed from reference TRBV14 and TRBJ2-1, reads EAGVTQFPSHSVIEKGQTVTLRCDPISGHDNLYWYRRVMGKEIKFLLHFVKESKQDESGMPNNRFLAERTGGTYSTLKVQPAELEDSGVYFCASSPAALAGPYNEQFFGPGTRLTVL.

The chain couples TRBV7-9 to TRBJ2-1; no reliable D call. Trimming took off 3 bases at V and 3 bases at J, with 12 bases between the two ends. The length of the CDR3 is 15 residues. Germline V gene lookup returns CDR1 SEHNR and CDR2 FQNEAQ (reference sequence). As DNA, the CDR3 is TGTGCCAGCAGCTTTAGGGTAGGAATCTACAATGAGCAGTTCTTC. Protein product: CASSFRVGIYNEQFF. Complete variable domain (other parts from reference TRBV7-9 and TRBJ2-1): DTGVSQNPRHKITKRGQNVTFRCDPISEHNRLYWYRQTLGQGPEFLTYFQNEAQLEKSRLLSDRFSAERPKGSFSTLEIQRTEQGDSAMYLCASSFRVGIYNEQFFGPGTRLTVL.

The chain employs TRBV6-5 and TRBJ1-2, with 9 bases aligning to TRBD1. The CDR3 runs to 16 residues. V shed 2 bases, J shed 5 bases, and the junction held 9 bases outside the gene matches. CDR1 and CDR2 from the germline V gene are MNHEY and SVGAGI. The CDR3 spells CASSYAWTGDFYGYTF. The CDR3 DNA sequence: TGTGCCAGCAGTTACGCCTGGACAGGGGATTTTTATGGCTACACCTTC.

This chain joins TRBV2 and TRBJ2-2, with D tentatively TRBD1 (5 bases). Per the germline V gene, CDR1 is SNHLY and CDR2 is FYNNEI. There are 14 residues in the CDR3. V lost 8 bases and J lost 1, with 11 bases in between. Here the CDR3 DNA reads TGTGCCAGCCTTATGACAGAGAACACCGGGGAGCTGTTTTTT. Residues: CASLMTENTGELFF.

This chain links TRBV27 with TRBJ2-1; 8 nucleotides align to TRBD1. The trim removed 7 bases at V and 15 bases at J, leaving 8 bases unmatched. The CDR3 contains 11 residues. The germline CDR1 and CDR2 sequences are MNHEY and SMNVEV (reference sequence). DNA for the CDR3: TGTGCCAGCAATGGAAGGACAGGGTCGTTCTTC. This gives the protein CASNGRTGSFF.

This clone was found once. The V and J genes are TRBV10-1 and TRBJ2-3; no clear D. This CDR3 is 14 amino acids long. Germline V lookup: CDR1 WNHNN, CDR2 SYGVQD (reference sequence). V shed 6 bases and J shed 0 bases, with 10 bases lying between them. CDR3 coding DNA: TGCGCCAGCAGCCCCGTACATAGCACAGATACGCAGTATTTT. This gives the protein CASSPVHSTDTQYF.

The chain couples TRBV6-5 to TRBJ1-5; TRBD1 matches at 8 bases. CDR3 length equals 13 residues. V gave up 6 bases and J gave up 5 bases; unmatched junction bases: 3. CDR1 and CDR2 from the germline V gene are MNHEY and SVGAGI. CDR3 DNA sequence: TGTGCCAGCAGATCACAGGGGGATCAGCCCCAGCATTTT. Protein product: CASRSQGDQPQHF.

The CDR3 DNA follows: TGCAGCGTTGCCGGACTAGCGGAGTCCCACTACGAGCAGTACTTC. This sequence encodes CSVAGLAESHYEQYF. J is TRBJ2-7 and V is TRBV29-1; 10 nucleotides match TRBD2. The CDR3 runs 15 residues. With 4 bases clipped from V and 3 bases from J, the junction kept 9 bases outside the gene matches. Germline CDR1 is SQVTM and CDR2 is ANQGSEA.

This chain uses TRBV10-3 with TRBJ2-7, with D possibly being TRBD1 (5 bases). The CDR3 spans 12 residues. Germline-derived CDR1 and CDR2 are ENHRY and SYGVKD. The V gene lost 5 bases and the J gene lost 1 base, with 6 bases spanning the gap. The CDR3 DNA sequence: TGTGCCATCAGTAGGGGATCCTACGAGCAGTACTTC. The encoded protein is CAISRGSYEQYF.

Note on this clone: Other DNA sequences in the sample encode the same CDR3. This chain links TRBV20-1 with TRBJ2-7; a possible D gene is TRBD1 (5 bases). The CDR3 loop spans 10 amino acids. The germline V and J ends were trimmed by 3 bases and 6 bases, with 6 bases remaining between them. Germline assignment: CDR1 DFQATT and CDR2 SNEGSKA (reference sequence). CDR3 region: CSASRGEQYF. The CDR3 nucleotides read TGCAGTGCTAGTAGGGGCGAGCAGTACTTC.

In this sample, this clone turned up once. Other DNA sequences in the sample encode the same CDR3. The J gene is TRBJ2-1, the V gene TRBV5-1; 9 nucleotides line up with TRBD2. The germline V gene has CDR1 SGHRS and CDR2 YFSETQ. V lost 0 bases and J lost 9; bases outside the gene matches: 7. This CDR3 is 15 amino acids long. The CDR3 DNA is TGCGCCAGCAGCTTGGCGGCGGGAGGGCCGGGTGAGCAGTTCTTC. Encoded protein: CASSLAAGGPGEQFF.

CDR3 in DNA: TGTGCCAGTAGATTAACGACAGGGAATTTCTATGGCTACACCTTC. Protein product: CASRLTTGNFYGYTF. This chain links TRBV19 with TRBJ1-2; 7 positions match TRBD1. This CDR3 contains 15 residues. V shed 6 bases, J shed 4 bases, and the junction held 11 bases outside the gene matches. Germline V gene data show CDR1 as LNHDA and CDR2 as SQIVND (reference sequence).

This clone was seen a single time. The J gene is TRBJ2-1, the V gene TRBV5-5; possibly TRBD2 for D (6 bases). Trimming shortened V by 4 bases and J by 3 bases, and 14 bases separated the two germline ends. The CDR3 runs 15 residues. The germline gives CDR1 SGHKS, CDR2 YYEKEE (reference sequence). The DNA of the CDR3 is TGTGCCAGCAGCCTAAGGGAGGTCCTCTACAATGAGCAGTTCTTC. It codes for CASSLREVLYNEQFF. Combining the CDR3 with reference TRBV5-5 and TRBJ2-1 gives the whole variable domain DAGVTQSPTHLIKTRGQQVTLRCSPISGHKSVSWYQQVLGQGPQFIFQYYEKEERGRGNFPDRFSARQFPNYSSELNVNALLLGDSALYLCASSLREVLYNEQFFGPGTRLTVL.

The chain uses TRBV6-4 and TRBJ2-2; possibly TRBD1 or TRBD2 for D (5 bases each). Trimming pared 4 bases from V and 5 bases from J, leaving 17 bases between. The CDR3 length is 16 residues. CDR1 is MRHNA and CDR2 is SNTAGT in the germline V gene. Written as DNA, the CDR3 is TGTGCCAGCAGTGTAGAAACAGGACTTCCAACCGGGGAGCTGTTTTTT. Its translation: CASSVETGLPTGELFF.

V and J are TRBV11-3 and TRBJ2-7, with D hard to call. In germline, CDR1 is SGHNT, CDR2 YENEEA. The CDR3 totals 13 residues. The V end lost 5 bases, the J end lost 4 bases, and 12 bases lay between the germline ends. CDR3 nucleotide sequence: TGTGCCAGCAGCCTGAGGAGTGGGTACGAGCAGTACTTC. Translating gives CASSLRSGYEQYF. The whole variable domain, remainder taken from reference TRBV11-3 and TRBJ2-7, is EAGVVQSPRYKIIEKKQPVAFWCNPISGHNTLYWYLQNLGQGPELLIRYENEEAVDDSQLPKDRFSAERLKGVDSTLKIQPAELGDSAVYLCASSLRSGYEQYFGPGTRLTVT.